What follows are 21 T cell receptor beta chains derived from one specimen sequenced in a study of T-cell reconstitution after alpha-beta-depleted transplantation in children (dated by TCRdb to the mid-2010s). The library was built by means of PCR. Instrument used: Illumina HiSeq 2500. TCR libraries were prepared with molecular barcoding, using unique molecular identifiers to normalize TCRbeta repertoire quantification. TCRdb's own reprocessing of the public reads used fastp at Q25 and MiXCR and kept productive beta chains. Each entry is one CDR3 protein sequence, shown with its most common DNA and genes. This sample has more than 200,000 distinct CDR3 sequences in its table, and approximately 9.9% of those were observed once. The top ten clones comprise over 4.5% of the sample. Material: PBMCs from the stem cell graft donor, obtained from the stem cell graft. All receptors derive from a human donor who donated a stem cell graft to a child with SCID.

About this clonotype itself: This may be a read error, as it is one base from a much larger clone. In DNA, the CDR3 is TGTGCCAGCAGTGCGTCGTGGAATGACTATGGCGACACCTTC. It specifies CASSASWNDYGDTF. This chain joins TRBV12-3 or TRBV12-4 and TRBJ1-2; no firm D call. This CDR3 is built from 14 residues.

This clonotype was counted a few times. V usage is TRBV10-3 and J usage is TRBJ2-4; TRBD2 agrees at 7 bases. The CDR3 spans 12 residues. Unmatched junction bases numbered 0, after V lost 1 base and J lost 9 bases. Germline lookup yields CDR1 ENHRY and CDR2 SYGVKD. Here the CDR3 reads CAISEWGGIQYF. The DNA for the CDR3 is TGTGCCATCAGTGAGTGGGGGGGCATTCAGTACTTC.

Ten or more counts support this clonotype. V usage is TRBV4-2 and J usage is TRBJ1-1, with a weak D call TRBD1 (5 bases). Germline CDR1 is LGHNA and CDR2 is YNFKEQ. CDR3 length: 15 residues. The V gene lost 0 bases and the J gene lost 5 bases, with 13 bases spanning the gap. CDR3 DNA sequence: TGTGCCAGCAGCCAAGATGGGGGGGGAGGTACTGAAGCTTTCTTT. Translating it yields CASSQDGGGGTEAFF.

This clonotype occurred a few times. This CDR3 reads CASSLRPDGALYGYTF. In nucleotides, the CDR3 is TGTGCCAGCAGCTTACGGCCGGACGGAGCACTCTATGGCTACACCTTC. The rearrangement joins TRBV13 to TRBJ1-2; D remains ambiguous. Per germline, CDR1 PRHDT and CDR2 FYEKMQ (reference sequence). Trimming pared 2 bases from V and 4 bases from J, leaving 17 bases between. CDR3 length: 16 residues.

This clonotype was recorded at least ten times. V is TRBV5-1 and J is TRBJ2-1; D remains unclear. The CDR3 has 12 amino acids. V was pared by 5 bases and J by 1 base, with 4 bases between. Germline V gives CDR1 SGHRS, CDR2 YFSETQ. DNA for the CDR3: TGCGCCAGCAGGGGGTCCTACAATGAGCAGTTCTTC. Its protein product is CASRGSYNEQFF. Using reference TRBV5-1 and TRBJ2-1 for the parts outside the CDR3, the full variable domain is KAGVTQTPRYLIKTRGQQVTLSCSPISGHRSVSWYQQTPGQGLQFLFEYFSETQRNKGNFPGRFSGRQFSNSRSEMNVSTLELGDSALYLCASRGSYNEQFFGPGTRLTVL.

Many counts were recorded for this clonotype. The V gene is TRBV2, the J gene TRBJ2-2; D may be TRBD1 (6 bases). V was cut by 6 bases and J by 0 bases, with 11 bases left in between. CDR3 length: 15 amino acids. Germline assignment: CDR1 SNHLY and CDR2 FYNNEI. The CDR3 loop reads CASSYRVTNTGELFF. CDR3 nucleotides: TGTGCCAGCAGCTACAGGGTAACGAACACCGGGGAGCTGTTTTTT. Using reference TRBV2 and TRBJ2-2 for the parts outside the CDR3, the full variable domain is EPEVTQTPSHQVTQMGQEVILRCVPISNHLYFYWYRQILGQKVEFLVSFYNNEISEKSEIFDDQFSVERPDGSNFTLKIRSTKLEDSAMYFCASSYRVTNTGELFFGEGSRLTVL.

This clonotype was seen ten or more times. The chain combines TRBV7-3 with TRBJ2-3; unclear D gene. The length of the CDR3 is 13 residues. Germline CDR1 SGHTA, CDR2 FQGTGA. Trimming took 5 bases from V and 2 from J, leaving 8 bases between them. Here the CDR3 reads CASSLDHTDTQYF. DNA for the CDR3: TGTGCCAGCAGCCTGGATCACACAGATACGCAGTATTTT.

This clonotype was picked up many times. This sequence joins TRBV7-8 and TRBJ1-6, with TRBD1 as a possible D gene (5 bases). The germline V and J ends were trimmed by 4 bases and 7 bases, with 8 bases remaining between them. Per germline, CDR1 SGHVS and CDR2 FQNEAQ. The CDR3 consists of 13 residues. CDR3 amino acids: CASSYRGNSPLHF. The DNA for the CDR3 is TGTGCCAGCAGCTATCGGGGCAATTCACCCCTCCACTTT.

This clonotype occurred many times. The chain joins TRBV10-3 to TRBJ1-1; a possible D gene is TRBD1 (5 bases). Trimming shortened V by 6 bases and J by 4 bases, and 15 bases separated the two germline ends. The CDR3 totals 14 residues. Germline values: CDR1 ENHRY, CDR2 SYGVKD. The CDR3 region is CAIREQVGGTEAFF. The CDR3 nucleotides are TGTGCCATCAGGGAACAGGTGGGGGGCACTGAAGCTTTCTTT.

The table lists this clonotype with many counts. V usage is TRBV29-1 and J usage is TRBJ1-1; D is undetermined. Germline CDR1 is SQVTM and CDR2 is ANQGSEA. CDR3 length equals 13 residues. Trimming cost V 4 bases and J 3 bases, with 12 bases left between them. As DNA, the CDR3 is TGCAGCGTTGTTGGTCGGTTTGACACTGAAGCTTTCTTT. Translated, it gives CSVVGRFDTEAFF.

This clonotype was counted ten times or more. The chain combines TRBV3-1 with TRBJ2-7; unclear D gene. V lost 3 bases, J lost 0 bases, and 3 bases lay in between. Germline V gene data show CDR1 as LGHDT and CDR2 as YNNKEL (reference sequence). This CDR3 is 12 amino acids long. Here the CDR3 DNA reads TGTGCCAGCAGCCAGTTCTCCTACGAGCAGTACTTC. Protein product: CASSQFSYEQYF.

This clonotype has at least ten counts. V and J are TRBV27 and TRBJ2-1; 10 bases line up with TRBD2. Germline CDR1 and CDR2: MNHEY and SMNVEV (reference sequence). The V and J ends lost 3 bases and 8 bases, in that order; junction bases with no gene match: 4. The CDR3 has 14 amino acids. CDR3 sequence reads: CASSLLAGAHEQFF. DNA of the CDR3: TGTGCCAGCAGTTTGCTAGCGGGGGCCCATGAGCAGTTCTTC.

With regard to this clonotype: A much larger clone is a single base away; this may be a read error. This sequence joins TRBV12-3 or TRBV12-4 and TRBJ1-6; TRBD1 aligns across 11 bases. This CDR3 is built from 15 residues. CDR3 sequence reads: CASSLGTGGNSPLPF. The CDR3 DNA reads as TGTGCCAGCAGTTTGGGGACAGGGGGGAATTCACCCCTCCCCTTT.

The gene calls are TRBV7-6 and TRBJ2-7; 9 bases map to TRBD1. CDR1 is SGHVS and CDR2 is FNYEAQ in the germline V gene. V shed 3 bases and J 1 base; nucleotides not matched to a gene: 7. The CDR3 is 16 residues long. The CDR3 DNA reads as TGTGCCAGCAGCTTTCTGACAGGGGGTAGGTCCTACGAGCAGTACTTC. It translates to CASSFLTGGRSYEQYF.

This clonotype was seen repeatedly, ten times or more. The rearrangement uses TRBV11-2 and TRBJ1-1; the D gene is possibly TRBD1 (5 bases). Germline-derived CDR1 and CDR2 are SGHAT and FQNNGV. V was pared by 5 bases and J by 6 bases, with 16 bases between. This CDR3 is 14 amino acids long. CDR3 DNA sequence: TGTGCCAGCAGCCCCACGGGACCTCGCCCTGAAGCTTTCTTT. Residues: CASSPTGPRPEAFF.

As for this clonotype: A read error may explain this, as a much larger clone is one base away. The rearrangement joins TRBV20-1 to TRBJ1-2; a possible D gene is TRBD1 (6 bases). The CDR3 extends over 13 amino acids. The germline V gene has CDR1 DFQATT and CDR2 SNEGSKA (reference sequence). As DNA, the CDR3 is TGCAGTGCTAGGGAACAGGGAGATCATGGCTACCCCTTC. This translates into CSAREQGDHGYPF.

There are many counts of this clonotype. This chain connects TRBV24-1 to TRBJ2-3; D may be TRBD2 (5 bases). Germline V gene sequence: CDR1 KGHDR, CDR2 SFDVKD. Trimming removed 5 bases at V and 14 bases at J, with 28 bases between. The length of the CDR3 is 16 residues. This chain's CDR3 is CATSAPWAGQTPRWYF. Written as DNA, the CDR3 is TGTGCCACCAGTGCCCCCTGGGCGGGTCAAACCCCGAGGTGGTATTTT.

This clonotype appeared a few times. DNA for the CDR3: TGTGCCAGCTCACCACCGCCCGGAAACACCATATATTTT. This translates into CASSPPPGNTIYF. This chain uses TRBV18 with TRBJ1-3; D gene ambiguous. Germline V gene data show CDR1 as KGHSH and CDR2 as LQKENI. CDR3 length: 13 residues. V was clipped by 0 bases and J by 4 bases, with 4 bases between them.

This clonotype was counted many times. DNA for the CDR3: TGCAGTGCTAGTGACCCCGGGACAGGGAACACTGAAGCTTTCTTT. Translating gives CSASDPGTGNTEAFF. The genes are TRBV20-1 and TRBJ1-1; 8 nucleotides match TRBD1. Germline trimming cut 3 bases from V and 1 base from J; bases unmatched to any gene: 7. Germline V CDR1 and CDR2: DFQATT, SNEGSKA (reference sequence). This CDR3 is 15 amino acids long.

The sample holds many counts of this clonotype. The chain employs TRBV3-1 and TRBJ1-5; 8 bases match TRBD1. This CDR3 has 19 residues. Unmatched junction bases numbered 22, after V lost 4 bases and J lost 8 bases. Looked up from germline, CDR1 is LGHDT and CDR2 is YNNKEL (reference sequence). In DNA, the CDR3 is TGTGCCAGCAGCCCTAGATATGGAGGGCAGGGGGCATATTGGGAGCCCCAGCATTTT. It specifies CASSPRYGGQGAYWEPQHF.

This clonotype came up many times. CDR3: CSVVRGQPQHF. The CDR3 nucleotides read TGCAGCGTGGTAAGGGGGCAGCCCCAGCATTTT. This rearrangement joins TRBV29-1 to TRBJ1-5; the D gene is possibly TRBD1 (6 bases). V lost 6 bases and J 7 bases, leaving 10 bases between the germline ends. The CDR3 contains 11 residues. The germline V gene encodes CDR1 SQVTM and CDR2 ANQGSEA.